This TCR beta chain was retrieved from a study of OX40 agonist ivuxolimab in advanced cancers. Broadly, across the study: The costimulatory receptor OX40 (CD134) was targeted by ivuxolimab, a fully human IgG2 agonistic monoclonal antibody. Intravenous ivuxolimab was administered to patients every 2 weeks at six dose levels: 0.01, 0.1, 0.3, 1.5, 3 and 10 mg/kg. Among the roughly 50 dose-escalation patients, around 20 had hepatocellular carcinoma, around 15 melanoma, 9 renal cell carcinoma and 9 head and neck cancer. A male proportion of 82.7% and a mean age of about 60 years, ranging from roughly 20 to 80, were recorded for the dose-escalation cohort. Prior anti-PD-1, anti-PD-L1 or anti-CTLA-4 therapy was permitted, and checkpoint inhibitors had been received by roughly 40% of dose-escalation patients. Partial responses occurred in three dose-escalation patients, of whom one had hepatocellular carcinoma and two had cutaneous melanoma. The point of sequencing TCRbeta in the periphery was to test whether ivuxolimab changed TCR sequence diversity and drove clonal T-cell expansion. The paper covers the monotherapy dose-escalation part of the phase I ivuxolimab trial, which included N of about 56 patients. The full study reports these points: In partial responders in the 0.1-3.0 mg/kg groups, normalized peripheral clonal expansion was found to be among the lowest, especially among CD8+ T cells. At doses of 0.1 to 3.0 mg/kg, clonal expansion of both CD4+ and CD8+ T cells in blood was seen between baseline and week 6. On average, CD8+ T cells showed more expanded clones than CD4+ T cells after ivuxolimab. Which antigens the clonally expanded peripheral T cells were specific for was not determined. Low levels of normalized T-cell clonal expansion were also shown by some nonresponding patients.

The CDR1 and CDR2 encoded by the germline V gene are SGDLS and YYNGEE. Inclusive of the bounding cysteine and phenylalanine, the CDR3 is 16 residues long. Only the CDR3 DNA is retained, 48 bases long and in frame from the first base. Patients with autoimmune disease history or receiving systemic immunosuppression were excluded from the trial. Peripheral blood for TCR sequencing was collected from all dose cohorts at baseline, on cycle 4 day 1, and on cycle 7 day 1. Samples were obtained from an open-label, multicenter, first-in-human phase I dose-escalation trial of ivuxolimab. Adults with locally advanced or metastatic melanoma, renal cell, hepatocellular, or head and neck squamous cell carcinoma were enrolled in the trial. Before TCR sequencing, CD4+ T cells and CD8+ T cells were sorted from peripheral blood as separate populations. To sequence the TCRbeta CDR3 region, genomic DNA was isolated from the sorted cells. TCRbeta CDR3 regions were sequenced using the immunoSEQ Assay. Sourced from immuneACCESS, this table was stored by TCRdb with only in-frame sequences that have V and J called. A share of the clones is absent; for the studies checked, an unresolved V gene accounts for under half, and the remainder has no known explanation. In this sample the table shows 15,000 to 20,000 clones, roughly 80% of which occur a single time. The ten biggest clones cover around 28% of the sample.

As concerns this clone: It has no known antigen specificity. The junction departs from the called germline gene at one end, perhaps through a read error.

The chain employs TRBV9 and TRBJ2-1; 9 junctional bases match TRBD1. This receptor was identified in an adult with an advanced solid tumor such as melanoma, head and neck, liver or kidney cancer. Sample: CD4+ or CD8+ T cells sorted from blood, taken in a trial of the OX40 agonist ivuxolimab. For the CDR3, the sequence is CASSVGGTGRFNKQFF. The nucleotide sequence reads TGTGCCAGCAGCGTAGGAGGGACAGGGAGATTCAATAAGCAGTTCTTC.